Below are 29 T cell receptor beta chains sequenced from a single sample in a study of blood T cell repertoires in COVID-19 (TCRdb year 2020). The library was made by the immunoSEQ multiplex PCR assay. TCRdb limited this immuneACCESS table to in-frame rearrangements with V and J called. A share of clones is missing; checked studies link under half to unresolved V genes, and the rest is unexplained. The sample records approximately 110,000 clones, roughly 90% of which are singletons. The ten largest clones represent around 1.9% of the sample. The source material was peripheral blood. All receptors derive from a man over 45 with COVID-19, enrolled during active disease.

V and J are TRBV7-3 and TRBJ1-1; no clear D gene. V dropped 4 bases and J dropped 3 bases, with 15 bases sitting between them. Germline V gene data show CDR1 as SGHTA and CDR2 as FQGTGA. CDR3 size: 15 residues. DNA for the CDR3: TGTGCCAGCAGCTACCGACATGGTGACGACACTGAAGCTTTCTTT. Its protein product is CASSYRHGDDTEAFF.

This chain links TRBV9 with TRBJ2-2, with D unclear. This CDR3 is built from 16 residues. The ends were cut back, 4 bases at V and 0 bases at J, with 13 bases in the middle. The V gene's germline CDR1 is SGDLS and CDR2 YYNGEE. This chain's CDR3 is CASSSVQFANTGELFF. The CDR3 bases are TGTGCCAGCAGCTCCGTTCAGTTCGCGAACACCGGGGAGCTGTTTTTT.

The V and J genes are TRBV11-3 and TRBJ1-1; D not resolved. This CDR3 spans 14 amino acids. The germline gives CDR1 SGHNT, CDR2 YENEEA. V was pared by 1 base and J by 0 bases, with 6 bases between. CDR3 loop: CASSLGPLNTEAFF. CDR3 nucleotide sequence: TGTGCCAGCAGCTTAGGGCCGCTGAACACTGAAGCTTTCTTT.

V gene TRBV28 combines with J gene TRBJ2-2; D is perhaps TRBD2 (6 bases). The CDR3 extends over 15 amino acids. V was clipped by 3 bases and J by 7 bases, with 15 bases between them. CDR1 and CDR2 (germline): MDHEN, SYDVKM. In DNA, the CDR3 is TGTGCCAGCAGTTTGCCGACTCAGGGAGGCGGGGAGCTGTTTTTT. Protein: CASSLPTQGGGELFF.

The chain combines TRBV18 with TRBJ2-2, with D possibly being TRBD1 (6 bases). The V end was cut by 3 bases, the J end by 6 bases, with 14 bases between. CDR1 is KGHSH and CDR2 is LQKENI in the germline V gene. The CDR3 loop spans 15 amino acids. CDR3 in amino acids: CASSPISGAAGELFF. DNA for the CDR3: TGTGCCAGCTCACCGATTTCAGGGGCGGCCGGGGAGCTGTTTTTT.

The chain employs TRBV10-2 and TRBJ2-1; 8 nucleotides align to TRBD2. CDR1 is WSHSY and CDR2 is SAAADI in the germline V gene. This CDR3 has 15 residues. The junction had 6 bases not matched to a gene; V was cut back by 6 bases and J by 2 bases. CDR3 sequence: CASRAAGGTYNEQFF. The CDR3, as DNA: TGCGCCAGCAGGGCCGCGGGGGGAACCTACAATGAGCAGTTCTTC.

This chain uses TRBV5-1 with TRBJ1-4; D gene ambiguous. V was cut by 0 bases and J by 8 bases, with 11 bases left in between. Germline assignment: CDR1 SGHRS and CDR2 YFSETQ. The length of the CDR3 is 14 residues. CDR3 sequence reads: CASSLDAGEEKLFF. DNA for the CDR3: TGCGCCAGCAGCTTGGACGCCGGTGAGGAAAAACTGTTTTTT.

V gene TRBV9 combines with J gene TRBJ2-3, with 7 bases fitting TRBD2. Per germline, CDR1 SGDLS and CDR2 YYNGEE. This CDR3 is built from 16 residues. V gave up 0 bases and J gave up 6 bases; unmatched junction bases: 10. For the CDR3, the DNA is TGTGCCAGCAGCGTAGAAATGGCGGGAGCCCGGGATACGCAGTATTTT. This encodes CASSVEMAGARDTQYF.

The chain employs TRBV6-5 and TRBJ1-2, with D tentatively TRBD1 (5 bases). The CDR3 spans 16 residues. The V end was cut by 0 bases, the J end by 2 bases, with 13 bases between. Germline CDR1 and CDR2: MNHEY and SVGAGI. As DNA, the CDR3 is TGTGCCAGCAGTTACTCCGCCGCCGGGGGGAACTATGGCTACACCTTC. It is translated as CASSYSAAGGNYGYTF.

This sequence joins TRBV27 and TRBJ1-1; TRBD1 is a possible D gene (6 bases). Trimming stripped 0 bases from V and 5 bases from J, with 13 bases between. The CDR3 length is 15 residues. Per germline, CDR1 MNHEY and CDR2 SMNVEV (reference sequence). The CDR3 coding sequence is TGTGCCAGCAGTTTATCGACGGGGGGCAGGACTGAAGCTTTCTTT. This sequence encodes CASSLSTGGRTEAFF.

The chain uses TRBV5-4 and TRBJ1-2, with a tentative D call TRBD1 (6 bases). Germline loops: CDR1 SGHNT, CDR2 YYREEE (reference sequence). The CDR3 length is 15 residues. Trimming pared 0 bases from V and 0 bases from J, leaving 9 bases between. CDR3 DNA sequence: TGTGCCAGCAGCTTGGACAGGGATCCTAACTATGGCTACACCTTC. Translation gives CASSLDRDPNYGYTF.

The rearrangement joins TRBV30 to TRBJ2-7; D is unclear. Per the germline V gene, CDR1 is GTSNPN and CDR2 is SVGIG (reference sequence). Trimming left V 5 bases short and J 0 bases short, with 14 bases between. There are 14 residues in the CDR3. CDR3 coding DNA: TGTGCCTGGGGCCCTGGCACCTTCTCCTACGAGCAGTACTTC. It encodes CAWGPGTFSYEQYF.

The rearrangement joins TRBV27 to TRBJ1-2; 11 nucleotides line up with TRBD1. The length of the CDR3 is 18 residues. V was pared by 5 bases and J by 0 bases, with 11 bases of the junction left unmatched. The germline gives CDR1 MNHEY, CDR2 SMNVEV (reference sequence). The CDR3 is CASSPTLPGQGANYGYTF. CDR3 nucleotides: TGTGCCAGCAGTCCCACCCTTCCGGGACAGGGGGCTAACTATGGCTACACCTTC.

The V and J genes are TRBV30 and TRBJ1-5, with D tentatively TRBD1 (5 bases). V was pared by 4 bases and J by 2 bases, with 15 bases between. The CDR3 extends over 15 amino acids. Germline V lookup: CDR1 GTSNPN, CDR2 SVGIG (reference sequence). The CDR3 reads CAWTVGGNGNQPQHF. CDR3 DNA sequence: TGTGCCTGGACCGTGGGGGGGAACGGCAATCAGCCCCAGCATTTT.

As regards this clone: Other DNA sequences in the same sample also yield this CDR3. The chain links TRBV9 to TRBJ2-1; TRBD2 matches 8 bases. CDR1 is SGDLS, CDR2 YYNGEE, per germline. The CDR3 contains 15 residues. V lost 0 bases to trimming and J lost 3 bases; unmatched junction nucleotides: 2. The CDR3 region has the DNA TGTGCCAGCAGCGTAGGCCTAGCGGGCTACAATGAGCAGTTCTTC. Translating it yields CASSVGLAGYNEQFF.

This clone has only one observation. This chain links TRBV6-5 with TRBJ1-5; 8 bases agree with TRBD1. The V gene's germline CDR1 is MNHEY and CDR2 SVGAGI. The CDR3 totals 13 residues. Trimming removed 5 bases from V and 7 bases from J; junction bases left unmatched: 4. The CDR3, as DNA: TGTGCCAGCAGTAACAGGGGGGAGCAGCCCCAGCATTTT. The encoded protein is CASSNRGEQPQHF.

V gene TRBV12-5 combines with J gene TRBJ1-2; 7 nucleotides match TRBD1. V trimming: 6 bases; J trimming: 8 bases; junction bases outside the gene matches: 9. Germline V gives CDR1 LGHNT, CDR2 FRNRAP. The CDR3 extends over 13 amino acids. Here the CDR3 DNA reads TGTGCTAGTGGGGGACAGACGGGTGAAGGCTACACCTTC. Its translation is CASGGQTGEGYTF.

The chain is built from TRBV5-1 and TRBJ2-5; 7 positions agree with TRBD1. From germline, CDR1 is SGHRS and CDR2 YFSETQ. V shed 0 bases and J 3 bases; nucleotides not matched to a gene: 5. The CDR3 is 15 amino acids. The DNA for the CDR3 is TGCGCCAGCAGCTTGGGACAGGGAACGGAAGAGACCCAGTACTTC. It encodes CASSLGQGTEETQYF.

The rearrangement uses TRBV28 and TRBJ2-6; 7 bases map to TRBD1. CDR1 MDHEN and CDR2 SYDVKM come from the germline V gene. CDR3 length: 18 amino acids. The V gene end was trimmed by 6 bases and the J gene end by 0 bases; junction bases not matched to a gene: 11. CDR3 in amino acids: CASRATGSLSSGANVLTF. The CDR3 nucleotides are TGTGCCAGCAGAGCGACAGGGAGTTTAAGCTCTGGGGCCAACGTCCTGACTTTC.

The chain links TRBV15 to TRBJ2-3; TRBD2 aligns across 12 bases. J gave up 4 bases and V 4 bases, and 3 bases lay outside the gene matches. This CDR3 is built from 15 residues. Germline CDR1 reads LNHNV; CDR2 reads YYDKDF (reference sequence). The CDR3 here is CATSTSGRAADTQYF. CDR3 in DNA: TGTGCCACCAGCACTAGCGGGAGGGCTGCAGATACGCAGTATTTT.

The genes are TRBV25-1 and TRBJ1-2; D gene ambiguous. The CDR3 runs to 12 residues. V was cut by 1 base and J by 4 bases, with 4 bases left in between. CDR1 is MGHDK, CDR2 SYGVNS, per germline. The CDR3 region is CASSESSYGYTF. In DNA form, the CDR3 reads TGTGCCAGCAGTGAATCCTCCTATGGCTACACCTTC.

Only a few counts were recorded for this clone. The chain combines TRBV18 with TRBJ2-7; 10 nucleotides align to TRBD1. The length of the CDR3 is 15 residues. Trimming took 6 bases from V and 7 from J; bases not matched to a gene: 12. Germline-derived CDR1 and CDR2 are KGHSH and LQKENI. The CDR3 region has the DNA TGTGCCAGCTCTCGCCCGGGACAGGGGTTTTATGAGCAGTACTTC. Protein sequence: CASSRPGQGFYEQYF.

The gene calls are TRBV5-1 and TRBJ2-2; D is uncertain. Germline V lookup: CDR1 SGHRS, CDR2 YFSETQ. Trimming removed 2 bases from V and 0 bases from J, with 8 bases in between. The CDR3 runs 15 residues. The CDR3 sequence is CASSFLTTNTGELFF. The DNA of the CDR3 is TGCGCCAGCAGCTTCTTAACAACGAACACCGGGGAGCTGTTTTTT.

This clone was counted a single time. The chain links TRBV2 to TRBJ1-6, with a possible D match to TRBD1 (6 bases). V gave up 2 bases and J gave up 5 bases, with 19 bases separating them. The CDR3 length is 18 residues. Germline assignment: CDR1 SNHLY and CDR2 FYNNEI. Here the CDR3 DNA reads TGTGCCAGCAGTGAAACTTTTGGGCAGGGGATCAATAATTCACCCCTCCACTTT. It translates to CASSETFGQGINNSPLHF.

The CDR3 loop reads CASSLGGYEQYF. The CDR3 DNA reads TGTGCCAGCAGTTTAGGCGGGTACGAGCAGTACTTC. This rearrangement joins TRBV28 to TRBJ2-7, with D perhaps matching TRBD2 (5 bases). Trimming removed 2 bases at V and 4 bases at J, with 6 bases between. The CDR3 loop spans 12 amino acids. Germline CDR1 MDHEN, CDR2 SYDVKM.

The chain has TRBV27 and TRBJ2-1, with 14 nucleotides matching TRBD2. The length of the CDR3 is 17 residues. V shed 5 bases, J shed 8 bases, and the junction held 11 bases outside the gene matches. Germline V gene lookup returns CDR1 MNHEY and CDR2 SMNVEV (reference sequence). The CDR3 here is CASSPPPGLAGGHEQFF. The CDR3 bases are TGTGCCAGCAGTCCGCCCCCCGGACTAGCGGGAGGCCATGAGCAGTTCTTC.

The chain employs TRBV10-1 and TRBJ2-1, with TRBD1 matching 9 bases. The CDR3 sequence is 19 residues long. Per germline, CDR1 WNHNN and CDR2 SYGVQD (reference sequence). The V gene end was trimmed by 0 bases and the J gene end by 0 bases; junction bases not matched to a gene: 9. The CDR3 loop reads CASSESSSGTGSSYNEQFF. DNA of the CDR3: TGCGCCAGCAGTGAGTCTTCCTCCGGGACAGGGAGCTCCTACAATGAGCAGTTCTTC.

CDR3 sequence: CSGTGTANTEAFF. The CDR3 nucleotides are TGCAGCGGGACCGGGACAGCGAACACTGAAGCTTTCTTT. The V and J genes are TRBV29-1 and TRBJ1-1; TRBD1 matches 7 bases. Germline V lookup: CDR1 SQVTM, CDR2 ANQGSEA. The CDR3 consists of 13 residues. The junction had 6 bases not matched to a gene; V was cut back by 7 bases and J by 1 base.

The chain joins TRBV7-2 to TRBJ2-3, with 11 bases matching TRBD2. The trim removed 1 base at V and 4 bases at J, leaving 1 base unmatched. The germline gives CDR1 SGHTA, CDR2 FQGNSA. The CDR3 length is 15 residues. In nucleotides, the CDR3 is TGTGCCAGCAGCTTAGTAGCGGGAGGGCCAGATACGCAGTATTTT. It codes for CASSLVAGGPDTQYF.